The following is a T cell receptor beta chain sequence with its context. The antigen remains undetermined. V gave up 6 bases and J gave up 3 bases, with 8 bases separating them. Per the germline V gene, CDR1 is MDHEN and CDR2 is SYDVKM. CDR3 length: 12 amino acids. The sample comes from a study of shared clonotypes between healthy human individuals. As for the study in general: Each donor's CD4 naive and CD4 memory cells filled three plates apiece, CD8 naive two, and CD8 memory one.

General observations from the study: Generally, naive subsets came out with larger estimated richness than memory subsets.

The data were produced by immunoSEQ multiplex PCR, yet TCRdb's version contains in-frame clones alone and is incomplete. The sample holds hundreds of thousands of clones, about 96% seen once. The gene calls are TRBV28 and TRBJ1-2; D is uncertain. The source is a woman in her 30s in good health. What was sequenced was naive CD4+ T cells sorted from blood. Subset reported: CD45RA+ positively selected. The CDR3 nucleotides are TGTGCCAGCAGCCTCGCTGACTATGGCTACACCTTC. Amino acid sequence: CASSLADYGYTF.